These 25 T cell receptor beta chains were sequenced from one sample in a study of T-cell memory formation after mild COVID-19. TCRdb reanalysed the 5' RACE reads using MiXCR and keeps one entry per CDR3 protein. This table holds 110,000 or so distinct CDR3 sequences, 20% to 25% found once. Sequenced material: PBMCs or a T cell subset sorted from them (not recorded which). These receptors all come from a young man who had mild COVID-19 (a few samples of this study predate the infection). Cell type and time point are not known.

This rearrangement joins TRBV12-3 or TRBV12-4 to TRBJ1-2; 7 bases are a match to TRBD1. Unmatched junction bases numbered 12, after V lost 5 bases and J lost 6 bases. The length of the CDR3 is 15 residues. The chain's CDR3 is CASSAGAGGYDGYTF. The CDR3 DNA is TGTGCCAGCAGTGCGGGGGCAGGGGGGTACGATGGCTACACCTTC.

This clonotype was counted a few times. This chain links TRBV11-2 with TRBJ1-4; TRBD1 agrees at 8 bases. V trimming: 4 bases; J trimming: 8 bases; junction bases outside the gene matches: 12. The length of the CDR3 is 16 residues. CDR1 and CDR2 (germline): SGHAT, FQNNGV. The CDR3 region is CASSSPADRVEEKLFF. The CDR3, as DNA: TGTGCCAGCAGCTCCCCCGCGGACAGGGTGGAAGAAAAACTGTTTTTT.

This chain joins TRBV7-6 and TRBJ2-2; tentatively, D is TRBD2 (7 bases). In germline, CDR1 is SGHVS, CDR2 FNYEAQ. V lost 11 bases and J lost 3, with 10 bases in between. The CDR3 runs to 12 residues. The CDR3 loop is CAWGGDTGELFF. For the CDR3, the DNA is TGTGCCTGGGGGGGCGACACCGGGGAGCTGTTTTTT. The variable domain in full, completed from reference TRBV7-6 and TRBJ2-2, reads GAGVSQSPRYKVTKRGQDVALRCDPISGHVSLYWYRQALGQGPEFLTYFNYEAQQDKSGLPNDRFSAERPEGSISTLTIQRTEQRDSAMYRCAWGGDTGELFFGEGSRLTVL.

V is TRBV5-6 and J is TRBJ1-2; D is unclear. The ends were cut back, 0 bases at V and 4 bases at J, with 7 bases in the middle. The CDR3 covers 13 residues. CDR1 and CDR2 from the germline V gene are SGHDT and YYEEEE. The DNA for the CDR3 is TGTGCCAGCAGCTTGGGCGGCCCCTATGGCTACACCTTC. Translated: CASSLGGPYGYTF.

This clonotype was seen a single time. The V call is TRBV5-1, the J call TRBJ2-5, with D possibly TRBD2 on 6 matching bases. The CDR3 length is 16 residues. V was clipped by 0 bases and J by 5 bases, with 17 bases between them. Germline-derived CDR1 and CDR2 are SGHRS and YFSETQ. DNA for the CDR3: TGCGCCAGCAGCTTGGCGGAGGGCAGGGCGGGTGAGACCCAGTACTTC. It encodes CASSLAEGRAGETQYF.

CDR3 in amino acids: CASSPIGQGDTEAFF. CDR3 sequence (DNA): TGCGCCAGCAGCCCAATAGGACAGGGCGACACTGAAGCTTTCTTT. The V and J genes are TRBV5-1 and TRBJ1-1; 8 positions match TRBD1. The V gene's germline CDR1 is SGHRS and CDR2 YFSETQ. The V and J ends lost 4 bases and 3 bases, in that order; junction bases with no gene match: 8. This CDR3 spans 15 amino acids. The entire variable domain, with the rest obtained from reference TRBV5-1 and TRBJ1-1, is as follows: KAGVTQTPRYLIKTRGQQVTLSCSPISGHRSVSWYQQTPGQGLQFLFEYFSETQRNKGNFPGRFSGRQFSNSRSEMNVSTLELGDSALYLCASSPIGQGDTEAFFGQGTRLTVV.

The chain carries TRBV4-1 and TRBJ1-1, with 8 bases lining up with TRBD1. V trimming: 0 bases; J trimming: 4 bases; junction bases outside the gene matches: 1. From germline, CDR1 is MGHRA and CDR2 YSYEKL. The CDR3 is 14 residues long. The CDR3 loop reads CASSQDRGPTEAFF. CDR3 coding DNA: TGCGCCAGCAGCCAAGACAGGGGGCCCACTGAAGCTTTCTTT.

The chain couples TRBV6-6 to TRBJ2-7; 8 bases match TRBD1. The CDR3 contains 15 residues. J gave up 4 bases and V 6 bases, and 11 bases lay outside the gene matches. Germline V gives CDR1 MNHNY, CDR2 SVGAGI (reference sequence). The CDR3 DNA follows: TGTGCCAGCAGCGATACAGGGGGAGAGGGTTACGAGCAGTACGTC. It translates to CASSDTGGEGYEQYV.

This clonotype was recorded a few times. The chain is built from TRBV7-6 and TRBJ2-6; possible D gene TRBD1, 6 bases. Trimming shortened V by 7 bases and J by 0 bases, and 10 bases separated the two germline ends. CDR1 and CDR2 (germline): SGHVS, FNYEAQ. CDR3 length: 15 residues. CDR3 in amino acids: CASKGRGSGANVLTF. The CDR3, as DNA: TGTGCCAGCAAGGGCAGGGGCTCTGGGGCCAACGTCCTGACTTTC.

The chain joins TRBV27 to TRBJ1-5, with a possible D match to TRBD1 (5 bases). This CDR3 has 14 residues. Trimming took off 6 bases at V and 7 bases at J, with 16 bases between the two ends. Germline CDR1 MNHEY, CDR2 SMNVEV (reference sequence). The CDR3, as DNA: TGTGCCAGCAGCCACGGACAAATGGGCCAGCCCCAGCATTTT. Its protein is CASSHGQMGQPQHF.

This clonotype occurred a few times. The chain joins TRBV7-2 to TRBJ2-1; D possibly uses TRBD1 or TRBD2 (5 bases each). This CDR3 has 14 residues. Trimming stripped 3 bases from V and 12 bases from J, with 18 bases between. Germline CDR1 is SGHTA and CDR2 is FQGNSA. CDR3 protein: CASSLGDRHQWQFF. The CDR3 region has the DNA TGTGCCAGCAGCTTGGGGGACCGCCATCAATGGCAGTTCTTC.

This clonotype has only a few counts. The CDR3: CASSPTGEPNEQFF. CDR3 sequence (DNA): TGTGCCAGTAGCCCGACAGGGGAGCCCAATGAGCAGTTCTTC. The chain combines TRBV19 with TRBJ2-1, with 8 positions matching TRBD1. The CDR3 is made up of 14 amino acids. Germline CDR1 reads LNHDA; CDR2 reads SQIVND (reference sequence). V shed 6 bases and J 6 bases; nucleotides not matched to a gene: 7.

V and J are TRBV24-1 and TRBJ2-5; 11 bases match TRBD2. The V gene end was trimmed by 2 bases and the J gene end by 4 bases; junction bases not matched to a gene: 11. Germline V gene data show CDR1 as KGHDR and CDR2 as SFDVKD. CDR3 length equals 18 residues. This CDR3 reads CATSDSSTGLAGAETQYF. CDR3 in DNA: TGTGCCACCAGTGATTCCTCGACCGGACTAGCGGGTGCAGAGACCCAGTACTTC.

This clonotype was seen a few times. The V call is TRBV7-9, the J call TRBJ2-7, with TRBD2 matching 10 bases. V gave up 4 bases and J gave up 2 bases; unmatched junction bases: 5. This CDR3 spans 15 amino acids. Germline CDR1 SEHNR, CDR2 FQNEAQ (reference sequence). CDR3 nucleotide sequence: TGTGCCAGCAGCTCCCGGGGACTAGCGACCTACGAGCAGTACTTC. Protein: CASSSRGLATYEQYF.

The CDR3: CASSRTGTDTQYF. CDR3 bases: TGTGCCAGCTCCAGGACGGGCACAGATACGCAGTATTTT. The chain has TRBV6-4 and TRBJ2-3; D call uncertain. Germline lookup yields CDR1 MRHNA and CDR2 SNTAGT. There are 13 residues in the CDR3. The V end lost 8 bases, the J end lost 1 base, and 10 bases lay between the germline ends.

The chain uses TRBV28 and TRBJ1-1, with TRBD1 as a possible D gene (5 bases). V was clipped by 2 bases and J by 6 bases, with 13 bases between them. Per germline, CDR1 MDHEN and CDR2 SYDVKM. This CDR3 contains 14 residues. CDR3 amino acids: CASSLLPGGPEAFF. CDR3 nucleotides: TGTGCCAGCAGTTTACTGCCGGGGGGTCCTGAAGCTTTCTTT. Full variable domain (remainder filled in from reference TRBV28 and TRBJ1-1): DVKVTQSSRYLVKRTGEKVFLECVQDMDHENMFWYRQDPGLGLRLIYFSYDVKMKEKGDIPEGYSVSREKKERFSLILESASTNQTSMYLCASSLLPGGPEAFFGQGTRLTVV.

The sample holds a few counts of this clonotype. V and J are TRBV7-6 and TRBJ1-1; 10 positions match TRBD1. The CDR3 spans 14 residues. The ends lost 7 bases at V and 3 bases at J; junction bases unmatched: 5. Germline V CDR1 and CDR2: SGHVS, FNYEAQ. The CDR3: CASTSDRGDTEAFF. CDR3 nucleotides: TGTGCCAGCACCTCGGACAGGGGGGACACTGAAGCTTTCTTT. Looking up the rest from reference TRBV7-6 and TRBJ1-1 gives the full variable domain: GAGVSQSPRYKVTKRGQDVALRCDPISGHVSLYWYRQALGQGPEFLTYFNYEAQQDKSGLPNDRFSAERPEGSISTLTIQRTEQRDSAMYRCASTSDRGDTEAFFGQGTRLTVV.

There are a few counts of this clonotype. In DNA form, the CDR3 reads TGCGCCAGCAGCTTGGGAGAACTAGCGGACTCCTACGAGCAGTACTTC. This translates into CASSLGELADSYEQYF. The chain joins TRBV5-1 to TRBJ2-7; 8 nucleotides agree with TRBD2. This CDR3 contains 16 residues. Per germline, CDR1 SGHRS and CDR2 YFSETQ. Losses at the gene ends were 0 bases for V and 0 bases for J; bases not matched to a gene: 5.

Only a few counts were recorded for this clonotype. The gene calls are TRBV28 and TRBJ2-7; TRBD1 matches at 8 bases. J was trimmed by 3 bases and V by 4 bases; bases with no gene match: 11. CDR1 and CDR2 from the germline V gene are MDHEN and SYDVKM. This CDR3 has 16 amino acids. DNA for the CDR3: TGTGCCAGCAGTTCCCGTGGGAACAGGGGGATCTACGAGCAGTACGTC. Residues: CASSSRGNRGIYEQYV.

This clonotype turned up a few times. The chain joins TRBV29-1 to TRBJ2-2; TRBD1 matches 11 bases. The CDR3 runs to 13 residues. The germline V gene encodes CDR1 SQVTM and CDR2 ANQGSEA. In DNA form, the CDR3 reads TGCAGTGTAGGGACAGGGGGTGCCGGGGAGCTGTTTTTT. It yields the protein CSVGTGGAGELFF.

This clonotype was counted between two and nine times. The chain employs TRBV19 and TRBJ2-7; the D is unclear. Trimming took off 4 bases at V and 0 bases at J, with 13 bases between the two ends. CDR1 is LNHDA and CDR2 is SQIVND in the germline V gene (reference sequence). This CDR3 comprises 15 residues. The CDR3 nucleotides read TGTGCCAGTAGTACCGGACCCCTGAGCTCCTACGAGCAGTACTTC. It translates to CASSTGPLSSYEQYF.

This clonotype turned up a few times. V is TRBV3-1 and J is TRBJ2-7; perhaps TRBD1 as D (5 bases). The length of the CDR3 is 13 residues. Germline V gene data show CDR1 as LGHDT and CDR2 as YNNKEL (reference sequence). V was cut by 6 bases and J by 2 bases, with 11 bases left in between. Written as DNA, the CDR3 is TGTGCCAGCAGACAGGAGCGCGCCTACGAGCAGTACGTC. It specifies CASRQERAYEQYV.

V is TRBV6-5 and J is TRBJ2-3; D remains unclear. Germline CDR1 MNHEY, CDR2 SVGAGI. CDR3 length: 14 residues. V lost 4 bases and J lost 2, with 10 bases in between. This CDR3 is CASSFYYSTDTQYF. The DNA for the CDR3 is TGTGCCAGCAGTTTCTACTATTCCACAGATACGCAGTATTTT.

The chain couples TRBV4-2 to TRBJ2-7; D might be TRBD1 or TRBD2, each matching 5 bases. The V end was cut by 4 bases, the J end by 1 base, with 17 bases between. Per germline, CDR1 LGHNA and CDR2 YNFKEQ. The CDR3 loop spans 16 amino acids. The CDR3 loop reads CASSLPIRDGSYEQYF. The CDR3 DNA follows: TGTGCCAGCAGCCTCCCTATCCGGGACGGATCCTACGAGCAGTACTTC.

This clonotype has only a few counts. CDR3 residues: CASSQDSPGMLAKNIQYF. The CDR3 DNA reads TGCGCCAGCAGCCAAGATTCGCCGGGGATGTTAGCCAAAAACATTCAGTACTTC. The gene calls are TRBV4-1 and TRBJ2-4; tentative D call: TRBD2 (5 bases). CDR3 length: 18 residues. V was cut by 0 bases and J by 0 bases, with 15 bases left in between. Looked up from germline, CDR1 is MGHRA and CDR2 is YSYEKL.